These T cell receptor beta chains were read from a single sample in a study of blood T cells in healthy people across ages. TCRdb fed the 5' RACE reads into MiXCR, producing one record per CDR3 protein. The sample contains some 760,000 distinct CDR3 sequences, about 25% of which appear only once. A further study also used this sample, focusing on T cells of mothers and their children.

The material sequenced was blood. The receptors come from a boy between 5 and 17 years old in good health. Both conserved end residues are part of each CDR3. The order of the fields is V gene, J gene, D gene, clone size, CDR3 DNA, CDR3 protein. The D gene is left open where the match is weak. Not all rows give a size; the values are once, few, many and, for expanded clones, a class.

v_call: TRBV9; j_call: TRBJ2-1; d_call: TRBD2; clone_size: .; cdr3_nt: TGTGCCAGCAGCGCCCGGACCGGGACTAGTTTAAATGAGCAGTTCTTC; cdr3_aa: CASSARTGTSLNEQFF
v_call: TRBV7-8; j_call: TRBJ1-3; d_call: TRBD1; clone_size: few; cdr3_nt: TGTGCCAGCAGCCTAACGACAGGGTTACTCTCTGGAAACACCATATATTTT; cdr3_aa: CASSLTTGLLSGNTIYF
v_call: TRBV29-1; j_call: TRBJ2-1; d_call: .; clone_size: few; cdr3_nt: TGCAGCTCCAGGACTACCCTCAACAATGAGCAGTTCTTC; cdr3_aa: CSSRTTLNNEQFF
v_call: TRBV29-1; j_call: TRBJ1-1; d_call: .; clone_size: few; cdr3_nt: TGCAGCGTTGATAGACTGAACACTGAAGCTTTCTTT; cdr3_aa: CSVDRLNTEAFF
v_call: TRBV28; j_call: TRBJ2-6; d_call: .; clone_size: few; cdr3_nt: TGTGCCAGCAGTTTCCCCCAGGGAACTGGGGCCAACGTCCTGACTTTC; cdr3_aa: CASSFPQGTGANVLTF
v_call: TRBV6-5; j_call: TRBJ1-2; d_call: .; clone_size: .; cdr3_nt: TGTGCCAGCAGTTACGGGTGGGAGGGGAACTATGGCTACACCTTC; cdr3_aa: CASSYGWEGNYGYTF
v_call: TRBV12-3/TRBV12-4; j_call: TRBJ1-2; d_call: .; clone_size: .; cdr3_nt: TGTGCCAGCAGTTTTCACCTGGGGGGCTACACCTTC; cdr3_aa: CASSFHLGGYTF
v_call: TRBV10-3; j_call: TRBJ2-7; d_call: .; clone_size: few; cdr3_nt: TGTGCCATCAGTGATTTCGGAGACTTGACCTCCTACGAGCAGTACTTC; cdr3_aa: CAISDFGDLTSYEQYF
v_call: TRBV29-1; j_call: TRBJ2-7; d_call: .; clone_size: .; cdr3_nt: TGCAGCGTGTCGGGGGTTTCCGAGCAGTACTTC; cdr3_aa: CSVSGVSEQYF
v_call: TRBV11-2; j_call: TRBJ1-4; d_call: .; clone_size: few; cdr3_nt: TGTGCCAGCAGCTTCTGGGGGCAGGAAAAACTGTTTTTT; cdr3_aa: CASSFWGQEKLFF
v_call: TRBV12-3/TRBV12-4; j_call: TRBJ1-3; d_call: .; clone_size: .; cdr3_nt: TGTGCCAGCAGTGAGGGACGGAGCTCTGGAAACACCATATATTTT; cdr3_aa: CASSEGRSSGNTIYF
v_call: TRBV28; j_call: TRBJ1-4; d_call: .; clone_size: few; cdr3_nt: TGTGCCAGCAGTTTCCGCAGGGAGGGTGGACTTGCAACTAATGAAAAACTGTTTTTT; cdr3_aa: CASSFRREGGLATNEKLFF
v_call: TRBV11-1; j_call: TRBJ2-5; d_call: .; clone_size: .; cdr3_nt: TGTGCCAGCGCGAAAGGAGGAGGGCCCCAGACCCAGTACTTC; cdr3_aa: CASAKGGGPQTQYF
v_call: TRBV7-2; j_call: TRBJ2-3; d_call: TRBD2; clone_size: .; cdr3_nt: TGTGCCAGCAGCTCCCGGGGGGTTAGCACAGATACGCAGTATTTT; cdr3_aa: CASSSRGVSTDTQYF
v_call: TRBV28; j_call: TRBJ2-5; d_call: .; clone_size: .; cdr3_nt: TGTGCCAGCAGTTTCAGCGTTTTGGGAAAACAAGAGACCCAGTACTTC; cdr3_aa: CASSFSVLGKQETQYF
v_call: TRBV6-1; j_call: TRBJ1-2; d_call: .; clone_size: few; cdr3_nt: TGTGCCAGCAGCCTGGAACAGGGAAAAATCTATGGCTACACCTTC; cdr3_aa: CASSLEQGKIYGYTF
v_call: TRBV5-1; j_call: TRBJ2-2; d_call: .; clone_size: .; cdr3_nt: TGCGCCAGCAGCCCACCAGTGAACACCGGGGAGCTGTTTTTT; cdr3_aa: CASSPPVNTGELFF
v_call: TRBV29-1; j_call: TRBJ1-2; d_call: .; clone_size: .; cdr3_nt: TGCAGCGTTGTCGATGACCCGCCTTATGGCTACACCTTC; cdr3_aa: CSVVDDPPYGYTF
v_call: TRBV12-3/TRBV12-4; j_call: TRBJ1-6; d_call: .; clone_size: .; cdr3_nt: TGTGCCAGCAGTGTCAGCAGAACTGATTCACCCCTCCACTTT; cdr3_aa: CASSVSRTDSPLHF
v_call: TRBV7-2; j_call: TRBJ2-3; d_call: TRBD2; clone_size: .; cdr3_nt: TGTGCCAGCAGCCCGCGACTAGCGGGAGTGGCAGATACGCAGTATTTT; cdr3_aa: CASSPRLAGVADTQYF
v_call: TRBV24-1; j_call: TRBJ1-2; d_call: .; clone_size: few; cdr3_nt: TGTGCCACCAGTGAGGGGATTAACTATGGCTACACCTTC; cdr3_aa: CATSEGINYGYTF
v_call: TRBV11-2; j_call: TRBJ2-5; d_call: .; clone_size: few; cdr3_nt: TGTGCCAGCAGCCGCGACGTCCAAGAGACCCAGTACTTC; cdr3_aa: CASSRDVQETQYF
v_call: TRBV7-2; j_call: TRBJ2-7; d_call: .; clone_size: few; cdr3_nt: TGTGCCAGCAGCTTAGACGGACTCGAGCAGTACTTC; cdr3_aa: CASSLDGLEQYF
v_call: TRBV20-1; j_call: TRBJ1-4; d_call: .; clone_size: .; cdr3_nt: TGCAGTGTCACTGCAACTAATGAAAAACTGTTTTTT; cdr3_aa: CSVTATNEKLFF
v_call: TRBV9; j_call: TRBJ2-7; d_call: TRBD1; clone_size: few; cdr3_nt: TGTGCCAGCAGCGCAACCGGGACAGGGGTCGAGCAGTACTTC; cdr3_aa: CASSATGTGVEQYF